This paragraph covers one TCR beta chain sequence. Its cognate antigen is unknown. This record belongs to a study of Graves' ophthalmopathy and Graves' hyperthyroidism. Findings and caveats of the study: The model flagged ophthalmopathy progression at about 68% sensitivity and 72% to 80% specificity.

Germline V gives CDR1 SEHNR, CDR2 FQNEAQ (reference sequence). V gave up 5 bases and J gave up 8 bases; unmatched junction bases: 6. This CDR3 is 15 amino acids long. TCR beta CDR3 regions were amplified from RNA transcripts. Following a first-round RT-PCR that used HTBI primers, a second-round multiplex PCR was carried out. TCRdb called the multiplex PCR reads again in MiXCR, with one record for every CDR3 protein. This table has almost 750,000 distinct CDR3 sequences, roughly 40% appearing once. The PBMCs originated from more than 8 ml of fresh peripheral blood. The source is an adult man with Graves' ophthalmopathy. Sequences were obtained from peripheral blood. The V gene is TRBV7-9, the J gene TRBJ1-6, with 10 bases matching TRBD1. CDR3 in amino acids: CASSVTGGEDSPLHF. The CDR3 DNA is TGTGCCAGCAGCGTGACAGGGGGCGAGGATTCACCCCTCCACTTT.